This T cell receptor beta chain derives from a study of regulatory T cells in long-lasting Graves disease. Arm-PCR of CDR3 regions and iRepertoire HTBI primers were used to build TCR beta libraries. In TCRdb, the multiplex PCR reads were re-called with MiXCR into one record per CDR3 protein. The repertoire consists of some 470,000 distinct CDR3 sequences, with 20% to 25% occurring once and the leading ten covering less than 9%. This clonotype was counted at least ten times. Its antigen is undetermined. Study results and limitations: Thyroid tissue went unstudied; only peripheral blood was examined.

Time point described: persistent/refractory GD, antithyroid drugs over 5 years with positive TRAb. From PBMCs, RNA was extracted and then used to make the TCR library. The germline V gene encodes CDR1 MDHEN and CDR2 SYDVKM. The V gene lost 6 bases and the J gene lost 12 bases, with 20 bases spanning the gap. There are 13 residues in the CDR3. This TCR was recovered from a female donor with Graves disease. The chain recombines TRBV28 with TRBJ1-1, with a weak D call TRBD1 (6 bases). The source was peripheral blood mononuclear cells (PBMCs), collected when the disease was refractory, from a patient treated with antithyroid drugs. The CDR3 DNA follows: TGTGCCAGCAGAACGCACAGGGCTGAGGCCTCTTTCTTT. It codes for CASRTHRAEASFF.